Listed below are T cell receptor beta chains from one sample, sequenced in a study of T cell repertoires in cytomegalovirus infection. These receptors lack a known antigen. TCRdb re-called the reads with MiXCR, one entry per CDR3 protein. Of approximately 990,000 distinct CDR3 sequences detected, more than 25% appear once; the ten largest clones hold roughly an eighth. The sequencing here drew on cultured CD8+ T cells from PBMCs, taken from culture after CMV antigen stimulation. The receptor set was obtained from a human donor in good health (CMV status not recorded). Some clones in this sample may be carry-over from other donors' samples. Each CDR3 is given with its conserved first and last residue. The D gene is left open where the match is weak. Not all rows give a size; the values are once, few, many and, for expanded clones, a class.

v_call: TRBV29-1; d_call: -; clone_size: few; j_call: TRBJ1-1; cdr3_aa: CSVEWGAGTEAFF; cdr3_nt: TGCAGCGTTGAATGGGGGGCTGGAACTGAAGCTTTCTTT
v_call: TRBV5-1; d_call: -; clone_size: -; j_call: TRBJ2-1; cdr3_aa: CASLNREYNEQFF; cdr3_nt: TGCGCCAGCCTTAACAGGGAATACAATGAGCAGTTCTTC
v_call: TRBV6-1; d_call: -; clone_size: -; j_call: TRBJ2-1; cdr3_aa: CASSPPLSLGEQFF; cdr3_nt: TGTGCCAGCAGCCCCCCCCTGTCCCTGGGGGAGCAGTTCTTC
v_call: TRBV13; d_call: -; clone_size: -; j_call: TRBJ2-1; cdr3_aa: CASSFQWEQFF; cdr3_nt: TGTGCCAGCAGCTTTCAGTGGGAGCAGTTCTTC
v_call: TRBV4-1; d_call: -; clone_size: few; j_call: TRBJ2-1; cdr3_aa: CASSQAGNNNEQFF; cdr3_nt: TGCGCCAGCAGCCAAGCAGGGAACAACAATGAGCAGTTCTTC
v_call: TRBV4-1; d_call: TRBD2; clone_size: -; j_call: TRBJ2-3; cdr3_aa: CASSSRLAGADTQYF; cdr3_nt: TGCGCCAGCAGCTCCCGACTAGCGGGGGCTGATACGCAGTATTTT
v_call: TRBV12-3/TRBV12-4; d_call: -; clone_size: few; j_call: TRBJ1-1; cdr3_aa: CASSPSFTEAFF; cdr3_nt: TGTGCCAGCAGCCCCAGCTTCACTGAAGCTTTCTTT
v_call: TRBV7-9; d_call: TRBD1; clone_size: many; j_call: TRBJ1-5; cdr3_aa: CASSLGGTGVGNQPQHF; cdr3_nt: TGTGCCAGCAGCCTAGGGGGGACAGGGGTGGGCAATCAGCCCCAGCATTTT
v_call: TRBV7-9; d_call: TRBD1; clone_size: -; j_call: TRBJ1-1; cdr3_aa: CASSLYPSLTGIEAFF; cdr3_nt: TGTGCCAGCAGCTTATATCCTTCCCTGACAGGGATAGAAGCTTTCTTT
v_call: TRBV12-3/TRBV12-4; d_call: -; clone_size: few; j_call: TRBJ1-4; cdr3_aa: CASSPTKRQEKLFF; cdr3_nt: TGTGCCAGCAGCCCGACCAAGCGACAAGAAAAACTGTTTTTT
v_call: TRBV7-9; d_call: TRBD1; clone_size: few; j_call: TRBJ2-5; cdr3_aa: CASSYSPKRQGNWETQYF; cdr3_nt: TGTGCCAGCAGCTACAGCCCCAAACGACAGGGTAATTGGGAGACCCAGTACTTC
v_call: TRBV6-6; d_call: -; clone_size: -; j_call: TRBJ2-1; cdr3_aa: CASSYSERSFLDNEQFF; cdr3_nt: TGTGCCAGCAGTTACTCGGAACGGAGCTTTTTGGACAATGAGCAGTTCTTC
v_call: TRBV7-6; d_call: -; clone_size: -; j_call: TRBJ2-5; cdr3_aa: CASSPKALTGSGGTQYF; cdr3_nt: TGTGCCAGCAGCCCTAAGGCCCTGACAGGGAGCGGGGGGACCCAGTACTTC
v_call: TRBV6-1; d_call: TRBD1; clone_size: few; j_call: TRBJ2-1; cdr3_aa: CASNSGTGNNEQFF; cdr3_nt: TGTGCCAGCAACTCCGGGACAGGGAACAATGAGCAGTTCTTC
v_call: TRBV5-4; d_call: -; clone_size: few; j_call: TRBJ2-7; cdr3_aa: CASSPPNSPTYEQYF; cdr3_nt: TGTGCCAGCAGCCCCCCCAACAGTCCAACCTACGAGCAGTACTTC
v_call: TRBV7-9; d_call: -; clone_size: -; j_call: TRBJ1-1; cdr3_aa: CASSPNRERARTEAFF; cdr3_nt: TGTGCCAGCAGCCCAAACAGGGAACGCGCGAGGACTGAAGCTTTCTTT
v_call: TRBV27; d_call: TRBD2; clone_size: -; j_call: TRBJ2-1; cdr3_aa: CASSSPGLAGGTGGQFF; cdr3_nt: TGTGCCAGCAGTTCTCCCGGACTAGCGGGGGGAACAGGGGGGCAGTTCTTC
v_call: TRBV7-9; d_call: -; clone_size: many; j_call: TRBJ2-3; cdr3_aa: CATRQGTDTQYF; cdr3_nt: TGTGCCACACGACAGGGCACAGATACGCAGTATTTT
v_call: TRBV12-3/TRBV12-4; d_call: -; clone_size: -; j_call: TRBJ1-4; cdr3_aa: CASRLNEATNEKLFF; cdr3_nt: TGTGCCAGCAGGTTAAACGAAGCAACTAATGAAAAACTGTTTTTT
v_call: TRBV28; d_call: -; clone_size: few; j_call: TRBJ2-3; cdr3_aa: CASSAGVSFTDTQYF; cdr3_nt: TGTGCCAGCAGTGCAGGCGTATCTTTCACAGATACGCAGTATTTT
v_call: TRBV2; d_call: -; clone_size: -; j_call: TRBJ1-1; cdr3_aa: CASSDGLITEAFF; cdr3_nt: TGTGCCAGCAGTGATGGATTGATCACTGAAGCTTTCTTT
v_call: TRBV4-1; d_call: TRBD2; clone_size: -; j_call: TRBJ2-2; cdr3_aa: CTSSQIAGSTGELFF; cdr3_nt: TGCACCAGCAGCCAAATAGCGGGGAGCACCGGGGAGCTGTTTTTT
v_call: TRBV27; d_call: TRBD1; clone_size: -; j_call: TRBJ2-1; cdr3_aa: CASSLSLVRDRHKSSYNEQFF; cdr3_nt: TGTGCCAGCAGTTTATCCCTCGTCCGGGACAGGCACAAGAGCTCCTACAATGAGCAGTTCTTC
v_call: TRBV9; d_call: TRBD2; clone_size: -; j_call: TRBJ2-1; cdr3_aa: CASSAPYGLAGPNEQFF; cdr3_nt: TGTGCCAGCAGCGCCCCATACGGACTAGCGGGCCCCAATGAGCAGTTCTTC
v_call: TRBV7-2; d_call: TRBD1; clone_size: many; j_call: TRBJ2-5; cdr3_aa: CASSPDRVEETQYF; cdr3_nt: TGTGCCAGCAGCCCGGACAGGGTTGAAGAGACCCAGTACTTC
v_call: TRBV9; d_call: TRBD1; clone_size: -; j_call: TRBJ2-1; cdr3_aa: CASSVVDRGTYNEQFF; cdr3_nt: TGTGCCAGCAGCGTAGTGGACAGGGGAACGTACAATGAGCAGTTCTTC
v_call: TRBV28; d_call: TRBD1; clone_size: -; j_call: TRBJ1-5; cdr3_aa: CASSLGTGFINGNQPQHF; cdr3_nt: TGTGCCAGCAGTTTAGGGACAGGGTTCATCAACGGCAATCAGCCCCAGCATTTT
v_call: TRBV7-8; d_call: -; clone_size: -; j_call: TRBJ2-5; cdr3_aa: CASSWVRSVQETQYF; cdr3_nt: TGTGCCAGCAGCTGGGTAAGGAGCGTACAAGAGACCCAGTACTTC
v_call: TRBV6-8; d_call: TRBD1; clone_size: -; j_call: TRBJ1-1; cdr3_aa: CASSYPTGSGTEAFF; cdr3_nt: TGTGCCAGCAGTTACCCGACAGGGTCGGGCACTGAAGCTTTCTTT
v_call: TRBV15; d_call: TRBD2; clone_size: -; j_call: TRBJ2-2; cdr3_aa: CATSRELAGPFGELFF; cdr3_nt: TGTGCCACCAGCAGAGAACTAGCGGGGCCCTTCGGGGAGCTGTTTTTT
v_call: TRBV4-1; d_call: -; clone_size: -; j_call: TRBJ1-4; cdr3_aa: CASSQGPGSPEKLFF; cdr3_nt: TGCGCCAGCAGCCAAGGGCCAGGGAGTCCTGAAAAACTGTTTTTT
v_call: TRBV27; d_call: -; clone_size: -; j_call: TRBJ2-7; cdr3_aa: CASSTRGWGVDEQYF; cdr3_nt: TGTGCCAGCAGCACGCGGGGCTGGGGTGTCGACGAGCAGTACTTC
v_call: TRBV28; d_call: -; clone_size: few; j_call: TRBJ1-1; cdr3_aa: CASSSPVRGGDTEAFF; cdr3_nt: TGTGCCAGCAGCTCGCCCGTGAGGGGCGGGGACACTGAAGCTTTCTTT
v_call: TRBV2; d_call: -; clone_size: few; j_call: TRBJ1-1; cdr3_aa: CASKRAEAFF; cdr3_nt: TGTGCCAGCAAAAGGGCTGAAGCTTTCTTT
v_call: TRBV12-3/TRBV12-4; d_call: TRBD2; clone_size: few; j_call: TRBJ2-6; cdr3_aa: CATLAGGSGANVLTF; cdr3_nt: TGTGCCACACTAGCGGGGGGCTCTGGGGCCAACGTCCTGACTTTC
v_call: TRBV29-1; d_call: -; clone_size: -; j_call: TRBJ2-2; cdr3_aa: CSVEPPGGTGELFF; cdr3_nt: TGCAGCGTTGAACCTCCCGGTGGCACCGGGGAGCTGTTTTTT
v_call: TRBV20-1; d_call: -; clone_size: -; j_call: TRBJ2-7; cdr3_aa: CSAKGQGHEQYF; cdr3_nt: TGCAGTGCAAAGGGGCAGGGGCACGAGCAGTACTTC
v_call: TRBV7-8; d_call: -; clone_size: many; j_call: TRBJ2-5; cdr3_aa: CASSRRGATLETQYF; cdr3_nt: TGTGCCAGCAGCCGCAGGGGGGCGACCCTCGAGACCCAGTACTTC
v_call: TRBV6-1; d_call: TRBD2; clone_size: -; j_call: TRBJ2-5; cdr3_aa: CASSEAGGYQETQYF; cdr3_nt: TGTGCCAGCAGTGAAGCGGGGGGGTACCAAGAGACCCAGTACTTC
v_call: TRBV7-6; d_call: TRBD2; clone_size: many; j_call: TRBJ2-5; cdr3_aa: CASSVPGTSGGKTQYF; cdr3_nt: TGTGCCAGCAGCGTCCCTGGGACTAGCGGGGGAAAGACCCAGTACTTC
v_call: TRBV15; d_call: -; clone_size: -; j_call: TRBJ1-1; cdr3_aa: CATSRATGMNTEAFF; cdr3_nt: TGTGCCACCAGCAGGGCTACAGGGATGAACACTGAAGCTTTCTTT
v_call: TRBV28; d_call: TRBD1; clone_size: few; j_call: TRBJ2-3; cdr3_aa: CASSFLTGTDTQYF; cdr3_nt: TGTGCCAGCAGTTTCTTGACAGGGACAGATACGCAGTATTTT
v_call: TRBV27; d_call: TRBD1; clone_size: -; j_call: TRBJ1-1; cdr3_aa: CASIGTGGNTEAFF; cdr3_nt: TGTGCCAGCATCGGAACAGGGGGGAACACTGAAGCTTTCTTT
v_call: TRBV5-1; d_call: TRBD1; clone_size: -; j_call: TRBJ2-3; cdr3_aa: CASSFLRQGTDTQYF; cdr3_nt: TGCGCCAGCAGCTTCTTGAGACAGGGTACAGATACGCAGTATTTT
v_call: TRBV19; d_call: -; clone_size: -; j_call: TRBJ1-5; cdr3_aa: CASSIWESNQPQHF; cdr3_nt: TGTGCCAGTAGTATCTGGGAGAGCAATCAGCCCCAGCATTTT
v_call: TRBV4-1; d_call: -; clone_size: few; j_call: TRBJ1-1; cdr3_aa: CASSPGQYTEAFF; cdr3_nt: TGCGCCAGCAGCCCGGGGCAGTACACTGAAGCTTTCTTT
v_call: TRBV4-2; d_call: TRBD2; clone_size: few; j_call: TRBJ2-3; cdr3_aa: CASSQAPGLGRTDTQYF; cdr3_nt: TGTGCCAGCAGCCAGGCTCCGGGACTAGGTCGGACAGATACGCAGTATTTT
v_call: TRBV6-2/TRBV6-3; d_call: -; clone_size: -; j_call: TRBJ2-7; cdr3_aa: CASSYEGTIFEQYF; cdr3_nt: TGTGCCAGCAGTTACGAGGGGACCATCTTCGAGCAGTACTTC
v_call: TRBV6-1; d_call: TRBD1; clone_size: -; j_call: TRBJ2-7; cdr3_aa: CASSDPTGGFHEQYF; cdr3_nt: TGTGCCAGCAGTGACCCGACAGGGGGCTTCCACGAGCAGTACTTC
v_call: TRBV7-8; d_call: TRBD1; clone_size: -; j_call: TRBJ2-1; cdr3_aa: CASSLRQGARDEQFF; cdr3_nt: TGTGCCAGCAGCTTAAGACAGGGGGCCCGGGATGAGCAGTTCTTC
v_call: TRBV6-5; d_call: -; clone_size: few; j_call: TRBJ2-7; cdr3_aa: CASSYEAGRSYEQYF; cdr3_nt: TGTGCCAGCAGTTACGAGGCAGGGCGCTCCTACGAGCAGTACTTC
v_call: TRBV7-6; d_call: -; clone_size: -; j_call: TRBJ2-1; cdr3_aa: CASSLGEGADEQFF; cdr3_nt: TGTGCCAGCAGCTTAGGAGAGGGAGCCGATGAGCAGTTCTTC
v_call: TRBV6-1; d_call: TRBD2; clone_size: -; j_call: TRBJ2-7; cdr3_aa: CASSEGPGGSLYEQYF; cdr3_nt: TGTGCCAGCAGTGAAGGTCCGGGGGGTTCCCTCTACGAGCAGTACTTC
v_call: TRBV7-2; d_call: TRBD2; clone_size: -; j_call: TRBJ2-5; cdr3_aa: CASSLGWLAGDPQYF; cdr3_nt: TGTGCCAGCAGCTTAGGATGGCTAGCGGGGGACCCCCAGTACTTC
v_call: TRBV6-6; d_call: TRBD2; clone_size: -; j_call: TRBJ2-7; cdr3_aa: CASSYSDPAGGYYEQYF; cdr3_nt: TGTGCCAGCAGTTACTCGGACCCTGCGGGGGGGTACTACGAGCAGTACTTC